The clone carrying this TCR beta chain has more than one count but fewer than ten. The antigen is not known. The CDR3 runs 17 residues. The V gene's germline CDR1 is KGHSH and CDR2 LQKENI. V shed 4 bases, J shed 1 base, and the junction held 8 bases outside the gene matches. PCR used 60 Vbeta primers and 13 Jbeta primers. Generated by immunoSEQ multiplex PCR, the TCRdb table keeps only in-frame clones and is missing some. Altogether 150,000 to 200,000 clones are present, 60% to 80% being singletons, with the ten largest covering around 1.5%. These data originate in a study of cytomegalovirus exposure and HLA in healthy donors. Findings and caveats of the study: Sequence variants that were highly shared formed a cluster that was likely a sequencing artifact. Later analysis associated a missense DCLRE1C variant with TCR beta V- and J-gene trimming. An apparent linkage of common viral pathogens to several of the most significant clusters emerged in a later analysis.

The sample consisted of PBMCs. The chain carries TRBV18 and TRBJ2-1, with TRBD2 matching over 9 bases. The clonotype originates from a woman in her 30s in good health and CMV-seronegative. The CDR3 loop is CASSLSTLAGSYNEQFF. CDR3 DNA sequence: TGTGCCAGCTCACTCTCCACCCTAGCGGGATCCTACAATGAGCAGTTCTTC.